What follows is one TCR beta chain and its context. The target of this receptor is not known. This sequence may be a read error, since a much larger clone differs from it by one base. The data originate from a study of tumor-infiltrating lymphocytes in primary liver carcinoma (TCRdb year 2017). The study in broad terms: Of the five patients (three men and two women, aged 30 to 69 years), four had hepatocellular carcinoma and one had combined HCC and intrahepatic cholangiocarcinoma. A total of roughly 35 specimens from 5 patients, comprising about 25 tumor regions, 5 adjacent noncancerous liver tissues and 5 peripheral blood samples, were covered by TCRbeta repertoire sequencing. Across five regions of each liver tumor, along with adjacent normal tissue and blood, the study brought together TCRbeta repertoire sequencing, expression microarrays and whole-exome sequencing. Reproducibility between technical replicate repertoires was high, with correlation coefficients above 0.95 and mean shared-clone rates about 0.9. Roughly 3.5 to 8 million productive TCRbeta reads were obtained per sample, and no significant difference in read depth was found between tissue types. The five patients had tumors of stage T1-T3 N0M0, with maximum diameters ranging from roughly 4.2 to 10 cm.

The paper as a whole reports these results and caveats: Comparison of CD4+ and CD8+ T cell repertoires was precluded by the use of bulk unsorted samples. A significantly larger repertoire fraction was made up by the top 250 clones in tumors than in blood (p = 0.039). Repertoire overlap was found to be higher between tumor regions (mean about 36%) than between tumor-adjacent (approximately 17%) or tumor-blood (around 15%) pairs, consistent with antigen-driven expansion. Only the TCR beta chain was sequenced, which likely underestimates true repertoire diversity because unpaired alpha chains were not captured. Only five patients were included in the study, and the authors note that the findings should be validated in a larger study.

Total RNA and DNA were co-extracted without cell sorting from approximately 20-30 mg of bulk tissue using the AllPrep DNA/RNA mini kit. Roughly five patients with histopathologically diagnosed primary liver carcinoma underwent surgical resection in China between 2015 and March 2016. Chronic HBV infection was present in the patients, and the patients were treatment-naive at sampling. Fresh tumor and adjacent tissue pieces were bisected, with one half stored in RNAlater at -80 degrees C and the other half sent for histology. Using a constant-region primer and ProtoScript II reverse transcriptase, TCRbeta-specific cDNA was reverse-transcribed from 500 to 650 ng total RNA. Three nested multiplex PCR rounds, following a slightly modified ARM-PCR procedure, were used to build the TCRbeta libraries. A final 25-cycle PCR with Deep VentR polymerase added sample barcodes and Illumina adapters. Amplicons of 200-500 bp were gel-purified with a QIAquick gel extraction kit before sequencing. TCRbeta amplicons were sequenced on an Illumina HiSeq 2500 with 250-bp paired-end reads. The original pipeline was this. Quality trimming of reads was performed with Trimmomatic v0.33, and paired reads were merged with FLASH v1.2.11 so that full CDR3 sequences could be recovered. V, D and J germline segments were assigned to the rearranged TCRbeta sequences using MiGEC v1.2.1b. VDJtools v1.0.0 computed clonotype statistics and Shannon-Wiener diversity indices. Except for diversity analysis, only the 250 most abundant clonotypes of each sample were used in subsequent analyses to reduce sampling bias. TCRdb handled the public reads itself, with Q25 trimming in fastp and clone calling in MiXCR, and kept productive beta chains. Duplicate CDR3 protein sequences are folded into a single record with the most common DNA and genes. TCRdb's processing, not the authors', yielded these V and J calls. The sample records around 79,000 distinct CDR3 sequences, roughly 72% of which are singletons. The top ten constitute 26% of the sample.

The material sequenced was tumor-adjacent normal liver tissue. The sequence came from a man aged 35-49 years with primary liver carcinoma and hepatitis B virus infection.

The CDR3 has the sequence CASSTQGIEQFF. The DNA sequence is as follows: TGTGCCAGCAGTACACAGGGGATTGAGCAGTTCTTC. The rearrangement combines TRBV28 with TRBJ2-1; TRBD1 fits 7 bases in the junction. According to the germline V gene, CDR1 reads MDHEN and CDR2 reads SYDVKM. Trimming takes 5 bases off V and 9 bases off J; junction bases not matched to a gene: 4. Its CDR3 holds 12 amino acids, cysteine through phenylalanine. Only the CDR3 region is kept as DNA, spanning 36 bases read in frame from base 1.